Below, 22 T cell receptor beta chains from the same sample are listed, as sequenced in a study of tumor and adjacent non-tumor tissue in lung cancer. The template was RNA from unsorted bulk tissue. The library came from three nested PCR rounds adapted from ARM-PCR protocols. TCRdb reanalysed the multiplex PCR reads using MiXCR and keeps one entry per CDR3 protein. The table records under 150,000 distinct CDR3 sequences, around 65% of them present only once. Input material: lung tumor tissue. These receptors all come from a man between 60 and 75 years old with small cell lung cancer.

Comments on this clonotype: The junction differs from germline at one of its ends, possibly a read error. The chain has TRBV20-1 and TRBJ1-3; TRBD1 agrees at 12 bases. The CDR3 is 15 amino acids. Germline loops: CDR1 DFQATT, CDR2 SNEGSKA (reference sequence). The CDR3 nucleotides read TGCACTGCTGGAACCGGGGACAGGGGGCTCGGGACCATATATTTT. This sequence encodes CTAGTGDRGLGTIYF.

This clonotype turned up a few times. The rearrangement joins TRBV6-1 to TRBJ1-4; no clear D. Trimming stripped 2 bases from V and 0 bases from J, with 7 bases between. CDR1 MNHNS and CDR2 SASEGT come from the germline V gene. This CDR3 comprises 15 residues. CDR3 nucleotide sequence: TGTGCCAGCAGTGAATTGGGCTCAACTAATGAAAAACTGTTTTTT. Its translation is CASSELGSTNEKLFF.

This clonotype occurred a few times. The chain employs TRBV12-3 or TRBV12-4 and TRBJ2-1; 10 nucleotides align to TRBD2. The ends lost 5 bases at V and 2 bases at J; junction bases unmatched: 6. This CDR3 has 16 residues. The CDR3 nucleotides are TGTGCCAGCAGTAGGTCTAGCGGGAGTCCCTACAATGAGCAGTTCTTC. This codes for CASSRSSGSPYNEQFF.

About this clonotype: The junction departs from the called germline gene at one end, perhaps through a read error. The rearrangement joins TRBV12-3 or TRBV12-4 to TRBJ2-5, with D perhaps TRBD2 (7 bases). The CDR3 has 14 amino acids. The CDR3 nucleotides read TGTGCCAGGAGTTCTGGGGGGGGGCCAGAGACCCAGTACTTC. As protein: CARSSGGGPETQYF.

This clonotype appeared a single time. This chain connects TRBV5-1 to TRBJ2-2; 8 bases line up with TRBD1. The CDR3 length is 16 residues. V trimming: 4 bases; J trimming: 0 bases; junction bases outside the gene matches: 5. The germline gives CDR1 SGHRS, CDR2 YFSETQ. The CDR3 protein is CASSPRQGSNTGELFF. CDR3 sequence (DNA): TGCGCCAGCAGCCCCCGACAGGGGTCGAACACCGGGGAGCTGTTTTTT.

This clonotype was counted at least ten times. This chain joins TRBV6-5 and TRBJ1-2, with 9 positions matching TRBD1. CDR1 is MNHEY, CDR2 SVGAGI, per germline. CDR3 length: 14 amino acids. V was clipped by 6 bases and J by 5 bases; unmatched bases: 7. In DNA, the CDR3 is TGTGCCAGCAGCCACAGGGACAGGGAGTATGGCTACACCTTC. Amino acids: CASSHRDREYGYTF.

On this clonotype: This clone may be a read error of a much larger clone one base away. The V call is TRBV6-2 or TRBV6-3, the J call TRBJ2-3; 11 nucleotides match TRBD2. V gave up 11 bases and J gave up 2 bases; unmatched junction bases: 6. This CDR3 has 14 amino acids. Germline CDR1 reads MNHEY; CDR2 reads SVGEGT. The CDR3 sequence: CAAGLAVSTDTQYF. The CDR3 DNA follows: TGTGCCGCGGGACTAGCGGTGTCCACAGATACGCAGTATTTT.

Remarks on this clonotype: The germline gene is not matched at one end of the junction; a read error may be the cause. This rearrangement joins TRBV6-1 to TRBJ2-1, with D perhaps matching TRBD2 (7 bases). In germline, CDR1 is MNHNS, CDR2 SASEGT. CDR3 length: 16 amino acids. The CDR3 region has the DNA TGTGCCAGCAGTGAAAATGCGGGGGCATCCTACAATGAGAAGTTCTTC. Amino acid sequence: CASSENAGASYNEKFF.

A note on this clonotype: One base away lies a much larger clone, so this may be a sequencing read error. CDR3 in amino acids: CSARYGVGGTLYF. The DNA of the CDR3 is TGCAGTGCTAGATACGGGGTTGGGGGGACCCTGTACTTC. This chain connects TRBV20-1 to TRBJ2-5, with D possibly matching TRBD2 (6 bases). This CDR3 comprises 13 residues. The germline V gene has CDR1 DFQATT and CDR2 SNEGSKA (reference sequence).

As concerns this clonotype: A much larger clone is a single base away; this may be a read error. The chain combines TRBV28 with TRBJ1-3; D possibly corresponds to TRBD1 (5 bases). V was pared by 3 bases and J by 4 bases, with 16 bases between. Germline CDR1 and CDR2: MDHEN and SYDVKM. This CDR3 is 16 amino acids long. The CDR3 spells CASSLLERGIGNTIYF. DNA for the CDR3: TGTGCCAGCAGTTTGCTGGAGAGGGGAATCGGAAACACCATATATTTT. Full variable domain (remainder filled in from reference TRBV28 and TRBJ1-3): DVKVTQSSRYLVKRTGEKVFLECVQDMDHENMFWYRQDPGLGLRLIYFSYDVKMKEKGDIPEGYSVSREKKERFSLILESASTNQTSMYLCASSLLERGIGNTIYFGEGSWLTVV.

This clonotype was recorded once. The chain joins TRBV5-6 to TRBJ2-1; TRBD2 aligns across 8 bases. Germline trimming cut 4 bases from V and 4 bases from J; bases unmatched to any gene: 7. Germline V gene sequence: CDR1 SGHDT, CDR2 YYEEEE. This CDR3 spans 15 amino acids. The CDR3 coding sequence is TGTGCCAGCAGCGGCCCGGGACTAGTTTACAATGAGCAGTTCTTC. This sequence encodes CASSGPGLVYNEQFF.

In regard to this clonotype: Sequence at one end of the junction differs from germline and may be a read error. This chain connects TRBV11-1 to TRBJ1-1, with D possibly matching TRBD1 (5 bases). Looked up from germline, CDR1 is SGHAT and CDR2 is FQDESV (reference sequence). The CDR3 sequence is 12 residues long. DNA of the CDR3: TGTACCAGCAGCGGGGGTAGGTCTGAAGCTTTCTTT. Translation gives CTSSGGRSEAFF.

Points on this clonotype: A much larger clone sits a single nucleotide away, making a read error possible. This chain uses TRBV5-1 with TRBJ2-3; D gene unclear. In germline, CDR1 is SGHRS, CDR2 YFSETQ. Trimming left V 6 bases short and J 4 bases short, with 15 bases between. This CDR3 comprises 14 residues. The CDR3 bases are TGCGCCAGCAACGACCCAGCTATTGCAGATACGCAGTATTTT. Its translation is CASNDPAIADTQYF.

Worth noting for this clonotype: A much larger clone differs from this one at a single base, so this may be a read error. The chain links TRBV29-1 to TRBJ2-1; D possibly corresponds to TRBD1 (6 bases). Germline V lookup: CDR1 SQVTM, CDR2 ANQGSEA. CDR3 length: 14 residues. Here the CDR3 reads CSVSRNRARNEQIF. CDR3 nucleotide sequence: TGCAGCGTGTCCCGGAACAGGGCTAGAAATGAGCAGATCTTC.

This clonotype has a count of ten or more. V is TRBV10-2 and J is TRBJ2-1, with unresolved D. The CDR3 totals 12 residues. The germline V gene encodes CDR1 WSHSY and CDR2 SAAADI. Trimming pared 7 bases from V and 10 bases from J, leaving 14 bases between. The CDR3 region has the DNA TGCGCCAGCACCCATAGCTCAGGCGAGCAGTTCTTC. Its protein is CASTHSSGEQFF.

This clonotype showed up many times. The chain uses TRBV6-6 and TRBJ2-3; D is unclear. The CDR3 extends over 13 amino acids. Per the germline V gene, CDR1 is MNHNY and CDR2 is SVGAGI (reference sequence). The V gene lost 1 base and the J gene lost 4 bases, with 6 bases spanning the gap. This chain's CDR3 is CASSYYQADTQYF. In DNA, the CDR3 is TGTGCCAGCAGTTACTACCAGGCAGATACGCAGTATTTT.

This clonotype was seen a few times. The rearrangement joins TRBV4-1 to TRBJ1-1, with 8 bases aligning to TRBD1. V shed 1 base, J shed 5 bases, and the junction held 9 bases outside the gene matches. Germline values: CDR1 MGHRA, CDR2 YSYEKL. This CDR3 is 16 amino acids long. CDR3 in DNA: TGCGCCAGCAGCCAAGTCCTCGGACAGGGTCGTACTGAAGCTTTCTTT. This translates into CASSQVLGQGRTEAFF.

This chain joins TRBV7-9 and TRBJ2-7; a possible D gene is TRBD2 (6 bases). The CDR3 totals 13 residues. Germline assignment: CDR1 SEHNR and CDR2 FQNEAQ (reference sequence). Deletions cut 5 bases from V and 10 bases from J, with 18 bases between. The CDR3 DNA follows: TGTGCCAGCAGCCGGAGCGGGTCCTACGGCCAGTACTTC. Protein product: CASSRSGSYGQYF.

With regard to this clonotype: A much larger clone is a single base away; this may be a read error. This CDR3 fails to terminate in the conserved phenylalanine or tryptophan, so it likely reflects a read error. The chain joins TRBV20-1 to TRBJ2-1, with D hard to call. The length of the CDR3 is 11 residues. CDR1 and CDR2 (germline): DFQATT, SNEGSKA (reference sequence). Trimming shortened V by 7 bases and J by 4 bases, and 8 bases separated the two germline ends. The CDR3 DNA sequence: TGCAGTGTATCCCCATACAATGAGCAGTTCTTA. Amino acid sequence: CSVSPYNEQFL.

In regard to this clonotype: At one end, the junction sequence differs from germline, possibly due to a read error. CDR3 sequence: CVSSLLVGMLAGANVLTF. CDR3 nucleotide sequence: TGTGTCAGCAGCTTATTAGTGGGAATGCTCGCTGGGGCCAACGTCCTGACTTTC. The gene calls are TRBV11-1 and TRBJ2-6; D remains unclear. This CDR3 contains 18 residues. The germline gives CDR1 SGHAT, CDR2 FQDESV (reference sequence).

Concerning this clonotype itself: A much larger clone differs by one base, so this may be a read error. The chain links TRBV12-3 or TRBV12-4 to TRBJ2-1; TRBD2 might be the D (6 bases). The length of the CDR3 is 14 residues. V was shortened by 5 bases and J by 12 bases, with 20 bases between the two germline ends. CDR3 amino acids: CASSLRGVSDGQFF. CDR3 DNA sequence: TGTGCCAGCAGTCTCCGCGGGGTATCCGATGGGCAGTTCTTC.

Of note for this clonotype: A much larger clone lies one base from this, so it may be a read error. The V and J genes are TRBV4-2 and TRBJ2-1; weak D call: TRBD2 (6 bases). CDR1 and CDR2 (germline): LGHNA, YNFKEQ. CDR3 length: 16 amino acids. This CDR3 is CASSQLSGSSYNEEFF. The DNA of the CDR3 is TGTGCCAGCAGCCAACTTAGCGGAAGCTCCTACAATGAGGAGTTCTTC.